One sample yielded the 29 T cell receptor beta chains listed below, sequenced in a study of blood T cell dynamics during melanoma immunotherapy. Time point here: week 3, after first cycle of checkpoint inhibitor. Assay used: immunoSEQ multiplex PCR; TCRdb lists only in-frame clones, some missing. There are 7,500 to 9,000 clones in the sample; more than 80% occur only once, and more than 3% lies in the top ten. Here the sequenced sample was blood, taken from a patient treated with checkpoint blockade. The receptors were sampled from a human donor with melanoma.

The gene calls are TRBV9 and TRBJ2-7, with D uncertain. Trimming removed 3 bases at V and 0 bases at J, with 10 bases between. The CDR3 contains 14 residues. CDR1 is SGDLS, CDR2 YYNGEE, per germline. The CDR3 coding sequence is TGTGCCAGCAGCGCGCACCTGGGCTCCTACGAGCAGTACTTC. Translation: CASSAHLGSYEQYF.

Here the CDR3 DNA reads TGCGCCAGCAGCGGAATGACCGGGGGGAACACTGAAGCTTTCTTT. It translates to CASSGMTGGNTEAFF. This chain uses TRBV5-1 with TRBJ1-1, with D possibly being TRBD1 (5 bases). The CDR3 covers 15 residues. Germline V gene lookup returns CDR1 SGHRS and CDR2 YFSETQ. The V end was cut by 4 bases, the J end by 1 base, with 14 bases between. Filled out from reference TRBV5-1 and TRBJ1-1, the complete variable domain reads KAGVTQTPRYLIKTRGQQVTLSCSPISGHRSVSWYQQTPGQGLQFLFEYFSETQRNKGNFPGRFSGRQFSNSRSEMNVSTLELGDSALYLCASSGMTGGNTEAFFGQGTRLTVV.

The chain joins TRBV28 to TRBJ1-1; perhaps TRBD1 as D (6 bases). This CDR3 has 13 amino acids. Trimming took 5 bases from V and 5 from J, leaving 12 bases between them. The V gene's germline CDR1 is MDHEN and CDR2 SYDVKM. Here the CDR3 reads CASSTTGRTEAFF. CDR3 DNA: TGTGCCAGCAGTACAACAGGGAGAACTGAAGCTTTCTTT.

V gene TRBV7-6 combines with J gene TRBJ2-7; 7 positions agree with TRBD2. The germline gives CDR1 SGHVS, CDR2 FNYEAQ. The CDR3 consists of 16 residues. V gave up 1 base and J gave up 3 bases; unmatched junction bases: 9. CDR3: CASSLEEGTGGYEQYF. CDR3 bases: TGTGCCAGCAGCTTAGAGGAGGGGACGGGAGGCTACGAGCAGTACTTC. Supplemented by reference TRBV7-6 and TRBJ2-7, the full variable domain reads GAGVSQSPRYKVTKRGQDVALRCDPISGHVSLYWYRQALGQGPEFLTYFNYEAQQDKSGLPNDRFSAERPEGSISTLTIQRTEQRDSAMYRCASSLEEGTGGYEQYFGPGTRLTVT.

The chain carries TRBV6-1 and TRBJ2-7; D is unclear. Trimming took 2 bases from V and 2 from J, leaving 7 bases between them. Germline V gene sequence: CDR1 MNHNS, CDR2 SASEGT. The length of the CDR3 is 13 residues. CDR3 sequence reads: CASSERAPYEQYF. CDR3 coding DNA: TGTGCCAGCAGTGAAAGGGCCCCCTACGAGCAGTACTTC.

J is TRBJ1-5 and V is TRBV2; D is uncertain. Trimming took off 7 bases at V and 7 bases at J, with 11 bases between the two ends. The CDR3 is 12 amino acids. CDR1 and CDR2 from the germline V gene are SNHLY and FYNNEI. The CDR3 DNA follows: TGTGCCAGCATGGGTACGGGGCAGCCCCAGCATTTT. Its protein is CASMGTGQPQHF.

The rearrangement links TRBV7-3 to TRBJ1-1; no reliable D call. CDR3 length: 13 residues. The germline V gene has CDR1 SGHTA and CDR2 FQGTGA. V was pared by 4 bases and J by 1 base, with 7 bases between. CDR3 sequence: CASSYSENTEAFF. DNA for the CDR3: TGTGCCAGCAGCTACTCAGAGAACACTGAAGCTTTCTTT.

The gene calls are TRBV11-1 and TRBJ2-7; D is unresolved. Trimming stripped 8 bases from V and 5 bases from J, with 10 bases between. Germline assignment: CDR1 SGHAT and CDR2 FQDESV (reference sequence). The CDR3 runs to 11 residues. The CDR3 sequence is CASARSNEQYF. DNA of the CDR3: TGTGCCAGCGCCAGGTCAAACGAGCAGTACTTC. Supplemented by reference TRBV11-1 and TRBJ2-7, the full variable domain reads EAEVAQSPRYKITEKSQAVAFWCDPISGHATLYWYRQILGQGPELLVQFQDESVVDDSQLPKDRFSAERLKGVDSTLKIQPAELGDSAMYLCASARSNEQYFGPGTRLTVT.

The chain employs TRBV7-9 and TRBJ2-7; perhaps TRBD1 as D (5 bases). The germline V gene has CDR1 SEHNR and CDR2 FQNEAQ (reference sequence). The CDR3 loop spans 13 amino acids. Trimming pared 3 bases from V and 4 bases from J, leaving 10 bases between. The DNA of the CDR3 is TGTGCCAGCAGCTTCAGGGAATCTTACGAGCAGTACTTC. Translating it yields CASSFRESYEQYF.

The CDR3 nucleotides read TGTGCCAGCAGTGAGGGTGCAGGCCCTTTTTACAATGAGCAGTTCTTC. Protein: CASSEGAGPFYNEQFF. The chain recombines TRBV6-1 with TRBJ2-1, with no clear D. The germline V and J ends were trimmed by 3 bases and 4 bases, with 16 bases remaining between them. Germline loops: CDR1 MNHNS, CDR2 SASEGT. The CDR3 has 16 amino acids.

This CDR3 is CASSWGLAGEYNEQFF. CDR3 coding DNA: TGCGCCAGCAGCTGGGGACTAGCGGGAGAATACAATGAGCAGTTCTTC. The rearrangement links TRBV5-1 to TRBJ2-1, with TRBD2 identical over 14 bases. The CDR3 covers 16 residues. The germline V gene encodes CDR1 SGHRS and CDR2 YFSETQ. V gave up 3 bases and J gave up 4 bases; unmatched junction bases: 3.

The CDR3 loop reads CASTISGANVLTF. CDR3 coding DNA: TGTGCCAGCACAATTTCCGGGGCCAACGTCCTGACTTTC. The chain has TRBV2 and TRBJ2-6; D uncertain. CDR1 is SNHLY and CDR2 is FYNNEI in the germline V gene. The germline V and J ends were trimmed by 7 bases and 4 bases, with 8 bases remaining between them. The CDR3 runs 13 residues.

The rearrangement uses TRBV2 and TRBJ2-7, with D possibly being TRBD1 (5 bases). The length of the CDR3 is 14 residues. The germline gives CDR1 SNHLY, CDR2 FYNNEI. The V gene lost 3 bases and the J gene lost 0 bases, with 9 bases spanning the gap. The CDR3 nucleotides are TGTGCCAGCAGTGACCAGGGAAACTCCTACGAGCAGTACTTC. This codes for CASSDQGNSYEQYF.

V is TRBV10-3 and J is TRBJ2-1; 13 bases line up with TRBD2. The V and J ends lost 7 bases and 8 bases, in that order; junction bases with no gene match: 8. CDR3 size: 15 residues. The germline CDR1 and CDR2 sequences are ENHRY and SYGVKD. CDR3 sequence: CAIKSGLAGADEQFF. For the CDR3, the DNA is TGTGCCATCAAGTCTGGACTAGCGGGAGCTGATGAGCAGTTCTTC.

CDR3 region: CASSTRQGRAFF. The CDR3 DNA reads as TGTGCCAGCAGTACCCGACAGGGGCGGGCTTTCTTT. This sequence joins TRBV27 and TRBJ1-1; 8 positions agree with TRBD1. There are 12 residues in the CDR3. Germline V gene lookup returns CDR1 MNHEY and CDR2 SMNVEV (reference sequence). Trimming cost V 5 bases and J 11 bases; bases outside gene matches: 7.

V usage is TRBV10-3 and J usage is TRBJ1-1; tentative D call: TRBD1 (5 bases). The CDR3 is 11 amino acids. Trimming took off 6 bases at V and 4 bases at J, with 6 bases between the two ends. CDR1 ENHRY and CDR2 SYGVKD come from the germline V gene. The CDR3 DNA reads TGTGCCATCAGGGGGGGCACTGAAGCTTTCTTT. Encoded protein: CAIRGGTEAFF.

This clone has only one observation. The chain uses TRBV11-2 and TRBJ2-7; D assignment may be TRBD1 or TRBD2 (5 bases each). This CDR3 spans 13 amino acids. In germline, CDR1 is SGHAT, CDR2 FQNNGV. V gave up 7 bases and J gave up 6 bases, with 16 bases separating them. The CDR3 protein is CASTRNRGPEQYF. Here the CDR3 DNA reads TGTGCCAGCACCAGGAATCGGGGCCCCGAGCAGTACTTC.

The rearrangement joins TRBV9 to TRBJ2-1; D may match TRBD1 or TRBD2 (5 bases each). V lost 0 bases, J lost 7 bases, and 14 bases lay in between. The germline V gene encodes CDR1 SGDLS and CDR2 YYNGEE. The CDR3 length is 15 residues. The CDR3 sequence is CASSVGIGTGNEQFF. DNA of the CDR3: TGTGCCAGCAGCGTAGGGATAGGGACGGGGAATGAGCAGTTCTTC. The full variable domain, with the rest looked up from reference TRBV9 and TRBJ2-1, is DSGVTQTPKHLITATGQRVTLRCSPRSGDLSVYWYQQSLDQGLQFLIQYYNGEERAKGNILERFSAQQFPDLHSELNLSSLELGDSALYFCASSVGIGTGNEQFFGPGTRLTVL.

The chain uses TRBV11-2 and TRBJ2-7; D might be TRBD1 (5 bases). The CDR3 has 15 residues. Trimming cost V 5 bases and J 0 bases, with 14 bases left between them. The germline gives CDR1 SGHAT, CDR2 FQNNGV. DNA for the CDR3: TGTGCCAGCAGCCCGAGCAGGGCACACTCCTACGAGCAGTACTTC. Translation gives CASSPSRAHSYEQYF.

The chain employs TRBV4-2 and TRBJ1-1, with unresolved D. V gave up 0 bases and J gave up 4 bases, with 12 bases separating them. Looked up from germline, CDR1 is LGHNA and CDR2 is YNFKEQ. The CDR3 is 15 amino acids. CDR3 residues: CASSQELDGPTEAFF. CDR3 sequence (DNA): TGTGCCAGCAGCCAAGAGCTCGACGGGCCCACTGAAGCTTTCTTT.

CDR3 amino acids: CASSYSRGSPLHF. DNA of the CDR3: TGTGCCAGCAGTTACTCTAGGGGTTCACCCCTCCACTTT. This sequence joins TRBV6-5 and TRBJ1-6, with a possible D match to TRBD1 (5 bases). Trimming took off 0 bases at V and 9 bases at J, with 6 bases between the two ends. The germline V gene has CDR1 MNHEY and CDR2 SVGAGI. CDR3 length: 13 amino acids.

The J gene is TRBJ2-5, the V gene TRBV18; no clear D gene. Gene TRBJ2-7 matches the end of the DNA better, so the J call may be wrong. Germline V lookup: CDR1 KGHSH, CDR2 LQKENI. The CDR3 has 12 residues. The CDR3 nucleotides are TGTGCCAGCTCACCGGTCCCATACGAGCAGTACTTC. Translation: CASSPVPYEQYF.

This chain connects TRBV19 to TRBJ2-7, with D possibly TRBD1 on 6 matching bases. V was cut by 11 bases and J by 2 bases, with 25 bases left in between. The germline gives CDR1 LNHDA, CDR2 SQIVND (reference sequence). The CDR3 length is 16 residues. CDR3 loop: CASKQGGLAGTYEQYF. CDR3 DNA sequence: TGTGCCTCTAAACAAGGGGGTCTGGCAGGGACCTACGAGCAGTACTTC.

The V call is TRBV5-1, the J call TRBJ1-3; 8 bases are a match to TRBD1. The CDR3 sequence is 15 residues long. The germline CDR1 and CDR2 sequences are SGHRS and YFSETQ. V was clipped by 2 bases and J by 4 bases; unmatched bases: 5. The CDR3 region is CASSLTGGTGNTIYF. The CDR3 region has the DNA TGCGCCAGCAGCTTAACAGGGGGTACGGGAAACACCATATATTTT.

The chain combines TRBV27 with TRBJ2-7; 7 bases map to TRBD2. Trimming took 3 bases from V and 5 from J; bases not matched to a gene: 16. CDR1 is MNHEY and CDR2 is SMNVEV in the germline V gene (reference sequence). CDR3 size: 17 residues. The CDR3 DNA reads TGTGCCAGCAGTTTCGACTGGCCCGGGGGAGGGCCCCACGAGCAGTACTTC. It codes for CASSFDWPGGGPHEQYF.

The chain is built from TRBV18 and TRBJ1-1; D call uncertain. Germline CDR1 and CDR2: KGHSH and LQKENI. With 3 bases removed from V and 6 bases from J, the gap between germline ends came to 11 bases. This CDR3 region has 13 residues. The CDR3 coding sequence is TGTGCCAGCTCACCGGAGGGTTATGCTGAAGCTTTCTTT. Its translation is CASSPEGYAEAFF.

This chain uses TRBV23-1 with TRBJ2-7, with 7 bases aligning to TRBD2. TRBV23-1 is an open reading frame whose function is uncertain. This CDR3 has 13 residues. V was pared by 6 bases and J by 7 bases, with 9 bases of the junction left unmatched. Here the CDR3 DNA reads TGCGCCAGCAGGCCGACTAGCCCGGGTGAGCAGTACTTC. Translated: CASRPTSPGEQYF.

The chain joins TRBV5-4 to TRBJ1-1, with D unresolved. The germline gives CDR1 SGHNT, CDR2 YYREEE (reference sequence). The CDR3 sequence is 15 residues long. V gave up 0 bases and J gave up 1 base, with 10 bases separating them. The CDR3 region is CASSLAQQKNTEAFF. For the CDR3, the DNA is TGTGCCAGCAGCTTGGCCCAACAGAAGAACACTGAAGCTTTCTTT.

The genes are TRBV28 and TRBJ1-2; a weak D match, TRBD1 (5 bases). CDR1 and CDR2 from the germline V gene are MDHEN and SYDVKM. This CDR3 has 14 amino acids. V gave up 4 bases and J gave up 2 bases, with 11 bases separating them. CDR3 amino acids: CASSSGIRNYGYTF. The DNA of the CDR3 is TGTGCCAGCAGTTCAGGGATAAGGAACTATGGCTACACCTTC.